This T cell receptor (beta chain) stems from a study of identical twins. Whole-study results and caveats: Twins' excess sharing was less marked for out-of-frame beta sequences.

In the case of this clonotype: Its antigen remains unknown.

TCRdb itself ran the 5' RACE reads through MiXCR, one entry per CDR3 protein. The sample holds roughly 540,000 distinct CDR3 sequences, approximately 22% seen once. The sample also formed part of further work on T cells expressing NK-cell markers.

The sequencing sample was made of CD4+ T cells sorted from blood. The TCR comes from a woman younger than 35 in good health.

The CDR3 DNA is TGCGCCAGCAGCCGGCGGGCCACAGATACGCAGTATTTT. Translated, it gives CASSRRATDTQYF. The gene calls are TRBV4-1 and TRBJ2-3; maybe TRBD2 (5 bases). The CDR3 covers 13 residues. The V end lost 4 bases, the J end lost 2 bases, and 7 bases lay between the germline ends. CDR1 and CDR2 from the germline V gene are MGHRA and YSYEKL.